The rows below give T cell receptor beta chains drawn from one sample of a study of beta chain features in type 1 diabetes. The assay was immunoSEQ multiplex PCR, and TCRdb's table has in-frame clones only and misses some. The data show around 250,000 clones, roughly two thirds seen once. The specimen sequenced was naive CD4+ T cells from blood. These receptors were taken from a man younger than 45 in good health. The CDR3 runs from the conserved cysteine through the conserved F or W. Clone size appears in some rows only: once, few, many, or a class for an expanded clone.

>TRBJ2-1|TRBV9|-
CASGVAGGLYNEQFF
>TRBJ2-5|TRBV7-9|-
CASSPTRSQETQYF
>TRBJ2-6|TRBV28|-
CASTPGGIVSSGANVLTF
>TRBJ2-1|TRBV30|-
CAWNRGTGIHEQFF
>TRBJ2-5|TRBV10-2|once
CASSQTSQETQYF
>TRBJ2-6|TRBV18|once
CASSALAGANVLTF
>TRBJ1-1|TRBV18|-
CASSRPPNTEAFF
>-|TRBV29-1|-
CSVAEGNEQYF
>TRBJ2-3|TRBV29-1|-
CSAGRRGDTQYF
>TRBJ2-1|TRBV30|-
CAWSADYNEQFF
>TRBJ1-2|TRBV30|-
CAWRVIGGYTF
>TRBJ2-1|TRBV29-1|few
CSVEDYSGSRYNEQFF
>TRBJ2-7|TRBV7-2|-
CASSHEGLYEQYF
>TRBJ2-3|TRBV4-1|-
CASSQDTNPFGDTQYF
>TRBJ2-7|TRBV4-2|-
CASSQNDRKTEQYF
>TRBJ2-1|TRBV13|few
CASSTPTGQGEQFF
>TRBJ2-7|TRBV29-1|few
CSVSLLAGDEQYF
>TRBJ1-1|TRBV30|-
CAWSEWTEAFF
>TRBJ2-3|TRBV18|-
CASSPLGLAGTTDTQYF
>TRBJ2-7|TRBV5-4|few
CAGSGEQYF
>TRBJ2-5|TRBV28|few
CASSLTGAGKTQYF
>TRBJ2-1|TRBV7-9|few
CASSFGTPPNEQFF
>TRBJ2-3|TRBV7-9|-
CASTGADTQYF
>TRBJ2-7|TRBV7-9|-
CASSSGSSYEQYF
>TRBJ2-4|TRBV28|few
CASSEGLAKNIQYF
>TRBJ2-3|TRBV7-6|-
CASSRWRDTQYF
>TRBJ2-4|TRBV29-1|-
CSVGQLAKNIQYF
>TRBJ1-5|TRBV28|-
CASTATPQPQHF
>TRBJ2-3|TRBV2|-
CASSEASGYTDTQYF
>TRBJ2-5|TRBV5-4|-
CASSLTPWGEETQYF
>TRBJ1-4|TRBV30|few
CAWSLHGEKLFF
>TRBJ2-3|TRBV10-1|few
CASASRASDTQYF
>TRBJ2-7|TRBV2|-
CASSEAGGRQYF
>TRBJ1-2|TRBV9|-
CASSVDSNYGYTF
>TRBJ1-4|TRBV5-4|-
CASSSGSVNEKLFF
>TRBJ1-2|TRBV29-1|-
CSEKTGNGYTF
>TRBJ2-3|TRBV7-2|-
CASSLDQSTQYF
>TRBJ2-1|TRBV6-6|-
CASITSGGNSYNEQFF
>TRBJ2-5|TRBV5-1|-
CASNGETQYF
>TRBJ2-5|TRBV29-1|-
CSVLDRQETQYF
>TRBJ2-4|TRBV10-3|-
CAISPGQGEENIQYF
>TRBJ2-3|TRBV6-5|-
CASSYSVSTDTQYF
>TRBJ2-1|TRBV29-1|-
CSVLPGLDSYNEQFF
>TRBJ1-5|TRBV2|-
CASSEALPGGAPQHF
>TRBJ2-1|TRBV9|-
CASSSITVYNEQFF
>TRBJ1-4|TRBV29-1|few
CSVEDRVNEKLFF
>TRBJ1-3|TRBV6-1|-
CASSRDSGNTIYF
>TRBJ1-2|TRBV5-4|-
CASSRDGGGYGYTF
>TRBJ2-3|TRBV7-2|-
CASSLRPSDTQYF
>TRBJ2-7|TRBV18|once
CASSPPGQDYEQYF
>TRBJ1-2|TRBV30|few
CAWNDWGSDGYTF
>TRBJ2-1|TRBV30|-
CAWKGGYNEQFF
>TRBJ1-1|TRBV27|-
CASSDRGQIGTEAFF
>TRBJ2-3|TRBV30|-
CAWSDILVFADTQYF
>TRBJ2-1|TRBV29-1|-
CSVLQSSYNEQFF